These 20 T cell receptor beta chains were sequenced from one sample in a study of Ad26.COV2.S vaccination and SARS-CoV-2 variants. Using immunoSEQ multiplex PCR, the repertoire was profiled, and TCRdb retains in-frame clones only, with some absent. The data contain 380,000 or so clones, about four fifths of them seen just once; the ten biggest clones take up around 7.3%. Described treatment: about 20 received Ad26.COV2.S at low or high dose, single or two shots; 5 received placebo; per-sample allocation not given. Sampling happened 63 days after the first vaccine or placebo injection. This material consisted of peripheral blood, taken in a trial of Ad26.COV2.S vaccine versus placebo. Receptors were obtained from a person aged 18 to 59 who received the Ad26.COV2.S COVID-19 vaccine or a placebo.

The chain has TRBV25-1 and TRBJ1-4, with D unclear. The CDR3 has 15 residues. V was shortened by 3 bases and J by 7 bases, with 15 bases between the two germline ends. Per germline, CDR1 MGHDK and CDR2 SYGVNS. For the CDR3, the DNA is TGTGCCAGCAGTGATGGGAGGGCGGGTGGTGAAAAACTGTTTTTT. It translates to CASSDGRAGGEKLFF.

This chain connects TRBV5-1 to TRBJ1-1, with TRBD1 matching 7 bases. CDR1 and CDR2 (germline): SGHRS, YFSETQ. The CDR3 consists of 14 residues. With V trimmed by 4 bases and J by 6 bases, 9 bases remained unmatched. The CDR3, as DNA: TGCGCCAGCAGCAACGGACAGGAGACCTCTGAAGCTTTCTTT. As protein: CASSNGQETSEAFF.

This rearrangement joins TRBV2 to TRBJ2-5; D ambiguous. Per the germline V gene, CDR1 is SNHLY and CDR2 is FYNNEI. Trimming removed 10 bases from V and 0 bases from J, with 15 bases in between. The CDR3 loop spans 14 amino acids. The CDR3 DNA reads TGTGCCACCTCTGAAACACTGTACCAAGAGACCCAGTACTTC. This translates into CATSETLYQETQYF.

This clone was recorded once. The rearrangement links TRBV24-1 to TRBJ2-2; 8 nucleotides match TRBD1. The CDR3 length is 16 residues. From germline, CDR1 is KGHDR and CDR2 SFDVKD. With V trimmed by 0 bases and J by 5 bases, 4 bases remained unmatched. Written as DNA, the CDR3 is TGTGCCACCAGTGATTTGTACAGGGGGTTTACCGGGGAGCTGTTTTTT. Protein sequence: CATSDLYRGFTGELFF.

V usage is TRBV21-1 and J usage is TRBJ1-6; TRBD1 reflects the table's D call only, with no check against the DNA. TRBV21-1 is given as a pseudogene. The CDR3 has 15 amino acids. Here the CDR3 DNA reads TGTGCCAGCAGCGGGCGTATGGACAGGGGTTCACCCCTCCACTTT. Translated: CASSGRMDRGSPLHF.

This clone has only a few counts. V usage is TRBV4-1 and J usage is TRBJ1-3; no reliable D call. The CDR3 sequence is 16 residues long. Germline lookup yields CDR1 MGHRA and CDR2 YSYEKL. V was pared by 0 bases and J by 0 bases, with 9 bases between. CDR3 DNA: TGCGCCAGCAGCCAAGATTCCTCCCCCTCTGGAAACACCATATATTTT. It is translated as CASSQDSSPSGNTIYF.

This chain uses TRBV7-9 with TRBJ1-2; 10 bases fit TRBD1. The V and J ends lost 4 bases and 7 bases, in that order; junction bases with no gene match: 9. This CDR3 has 15 amino acids. The germline V gene encodes CDR1 SEHNR and CDR2 FQNEAQ (reference sequence). CDR3 sequence: CASSSPGTGVGGYTF. CDR3 nucleotide sequence: TGTGCCAGCAGCTCTCCCGGGACAGGGGTTGGTGGCTACACCTTC.

V and J are TRBV3-1 (or the pseudogene TRBV3-2) and TRBJ1-1; TRBD1 matches at 7 bases. The CDR3 loop spans 15 amino acids. J was trimmed by 5 bases and V by 4 bases; bases with no gene match: 10. Per germline, CDR1 LGHDT and CDR2 YNNKEL (reference sequence). For the CDR3, the DNA is TGTGCCAGCAGCCCCTGGGGTAGGGGGCGGACTGAAGCTTTCTTT. It is translated as CASSPWGRGRTEAFF.

The CDR3 DNA reads TGTGCCAGCAGCTTATATCCCGGTAGGGGCACTGAAGCTTTCTTT. This codes for CASSLYPGRGTEAFF. The chain carries TRBV7-2 and TRBJ1-1; D possibly corresponds to TRBD1 (5 bases). The V gene's germline CDR1 is SGHTA and CDR2 FQGNSA. CDR3 length: 15 residues. V lost 2 bases, J lost 4 bases, and 14 bases lay in between.

This clone was observed a single time. CDR3 bases: TGTGCCACCAGACCCGGCAGGGGGCCCACACACACAGATACGCAGTATTTT. It specifies CATRPGRGPTHTDTQYF. The chain joins TRBV24-1 to TRBJ2-3; TRBD1 matches at 8 bases. V lost 7 bases, J lost 2 bases, and 13 bases stayed unmatched. The CDR3 runs to 17 residues. Germline lookup yields CDR1 KGHDR and CDR2 SFDVKD.

V usage is TRBV5-4 and J usage is TRBJ2-2; perhaps TRBD1 as D (5 bases). The germline V gene has CDR1 SGHNT and CDR2 YYREEE (reference sequence). Trimming stripped 9 bases from V and 5 bases from J, with 14 bases between. The CDR3 extends over 13 amino acids. CDR3 coding DNA: TGTGCCACCTTCGATCGGACAACCGGGGAGCTGTTTTTT. It translates to CATFDRTTGELFF.

The chain joins TRBV5-1 to TRBJ2-2; no firm D call. The CDR3 contains 15 residues. CDR1 and CDR2 (germline): SGHRS, YFSETQ. V lost 1 base and J lost 6, with 13 bases in between. CDR3 amino acids: CASSLPLWAAGELFF. The DNA of the CDR3 is TGCGCCAGCAGCTTGCCGCTTTGGGCCGCCGGGGAGCTGTTTTTT.

The rearrangement links TRBV6-2 or TRBV6-3 to TRBJ1-2, with TRBD1 identical over 9 bases. The CDR3 covers 13 residues. Trimming removed 5 bases from V and 7 bases from J; junction bases left unmatched: 5. Germline V CDR1 and CDR2: MNHEY, SVGEGT. This chain's CDR3 is CASSPTGGSGYTF. In DNA form, the CDR3 reads TGTGCCAGCAGTCCGACAGGGGGTAGTGGCTACACCTTC.

The rearrangement links TRBV7-2 to TRBJ2-3, with unresolved D. The germline V gene has CDR1 SGHTA and CDR2 FQGNSA. The CDR3 runs 12 residues. V was trimmed by 2 bases and J by 5 bases, leaving 5 bases between them. The CDR3, as DNA: TGTGCCAGCAGCTTATTTGTAGATACGCAGTATTTT. Protein sequence: CASSLFVDTQYF.

Written as DNA, the CDR3 is TGTGCCAGCAGCGTACACAGGGTTACCTACGAGCAGTACTTC. It encodes CASSVHRVTYEQYF. V is TRBV11-2 and J is TRBJ2-7; TRBD1 is a possible D gene (6 bases). V lost 5 bases and J 2 bases, leaving 13 bases between the germline ends. CDR1 is SGHAT, CDR2 FQNNGV, per germline. This CDR3 has 14 amino acids.

This clone was counted a single time. The CDR3 loop reads CASSFSGGDEKLFF. Written as DNA, the CDR3 is TGTGCCAGCAGCTTTAGTGGAGGGGATGAAAAACTGTTTTTT. The rearrangement links TRBV7-6 to TRBJ1-4; D might be TRBD1 (5 bases). Trimming pared 3 bases from V and 6 bases from J, leaving 11 bases between. CDR1 and CDR2 (germline): SGHVS, FNYEAQ. CDR3 length equals 14 residues.

The CDR3 loop is CASSPYRDREDEQYF. For the CDR3, the DNA is TGTGCCAGCAGCCCATATCGCGACAGGGAGGACGAGCAGTACTTC. The rearrangement links TRBV11-3 to TRBJ2-7; maybe TRBD1 (7 bases). Germline CDR1 SGHNT, CDR2 YENEEA. V was trimmed by 5 bases and J by 5 bases, leaving 19 bases between them. The length of the CDR3 is 15 residues.

V is TRBV27 and J is TRBJ2-1; D is perhaps TRBD1 (6 bases). Between the trimmed V and J ends, which lost 5 bases and 10 bases, there was a span of 15 bases. The CDR3 extends over 13 amino acids. The germline gives CDR1 MNHEY, CDR2 SMNVEV (reference sequence). The CDR3 nucleotides read TGTGCCAGCAGTAACCCAACAGGGAGCGAGCAGTTCTTC. It specifies CASSNPTGSEQFF.

This clone was observed a handful of times. This sequence joins TRBV7-2 and TRBJ1-6, with D uncertain. The ends were cut back, 1 base at V and 6 bases at J, with 10 bases in the middle. The CDR3 has 15 amino acids. Germline V CDR1 and CDR2: SGHTA, FQGNSA. The CDR3 coding sequence is TGTGCCAGCAGCTTAGTGAGGGTGGGTAATTCACCCCTCCACTTT. Protein sequence: CASSLVRVGNSPLHF. Supplemented by reference TRBV7-2 and TRBJ1-6, the full variable domain reads GAGVSQSPSNKVTEKGKDVELRCDPISGHTALYWYRQSLGQGLEFLIYFQGNSAPDKSGLPSDRFSAERTGGSVSTLTIQRTQQEDSAVYLCASSLVRVGNSPLHFGNGTRLTVT.

This clone has only a few counts. This chain links TRBV5-1 with TRBJ1-2; a weak D match, TRBD1 (6 bases). This CDR3 is 14 amino acids long. Germline CDR1 SGHRS, CDR2 YFSETQ. The V end was cut by 3 bases, the J end by 8 bases, with 17 bases between. In DNA form, the CDR3 reads TGCGCCAGCAGCTCCCTAGGGGGGGAAGGAGGCTACACCTTC. The encoded protein is CASSSLGGEGGYTF. The whole variable domain, filled in from reference TRBV5-1 and TRBJ1-2, reads KAGVTQTPRYLIKTRGQQVTLSCSPISGHRSVSWYQQTPGQGLQFLFEYFSETQRNKGNFPGRFSGRQFSNSRSEMNVSTLELGDSALYLCASSSLGGEGGYTFGSGTRLTVV.